This T cell receptor beta chain comes out of a study of patients and donors after allogeneic stem cell transplantation. TCRdb re-derived calls from the RT-PCR reads in MiXCR, one entry per CDR3 protein. The profile shows under 30,000 distinct CDR3 sequences, approximately 28% of them singletons. The V gene lost 6 bases and the J gene lost 7 bases, with 13 bases spanning the gap. The CDR3 has 13 residues. The chain employs TRBV12-3 or TRBV12-4 and TRBJ1-5; D may be TRBD1 (5 bases). Sequenced: blood, either unsorted or a sorted T cell fraction (not recorded which). This TCR was recovered from a human donor who was either an allogeneic HSCT recipient or a stem cell or donor lymphocyte infusion donor (not recorded which). It is not recorded whose cells these are; they may come from a transplant donor. CDR3 region: CASSPWDGQPQHF. The DNA for the CDR3 is TGTGCCAGCAGCCCGTGGGACGGACAGCCCCAGCATTTT.